These 32 T cell receptor beta chains originate from one sample sequenced in a study of blood T cell repertoires in COVID-19. Measured with immunoSEQ multiplex PCR; TCRdb has only the in-frame clones, and not every one. This sample yields 150,000 to 200,000 clones, of which approximately 86% are seen a single time; roughly 2.9% belongs to the top ten. Material for sequencing was peripheral blood. All receptors come from a young woman with active or convalescent COVID-19.

The chain combines TRBV7-2 with TRBJ2-5; 12 nucleotides align to TRBD2. The junction had 6 bases not matched to a gene; V was cut back by 5 bases and J by 2 bases. Per the germline V gene, CDR1 is SGHTA and CDR2 is FQGNSA. The CDR3 totals 16 residues. This CDR3 is CASSPTSGSAQETQYF. The DNA for the CDR3 is TGTGCCAGCAGCCCGACTAGCGGGAGCGCTCAAGAGACCCAGTACTTC.

The V call is TRBV11-2, the J call TRBJ2-1; TRBD2 matches at 13 bases. Trimming took 8 bases from V and 8 from J; bases not matched to a gene: 6. CDR1 is SGHAT, CDR2 FQNNGV, per germline. CDR3 length: 14 residues. The CDR3: CASRTSGGGHEQFF. The CDR3 DNA is TGTGCCAGCCGAACTAGCGGGGGGGGACATGAGCAGTTCTTC. Using reference TRBV11-2 and TRBJ2-1 for the parts outside the CDR3, the full variable domain is EAGVAQSPRYKIIEKRQSVAFWCNPISGHATLYWYQQILGQGPKLLIQFQNNGVVDDSQLPKDRFSAERLKGVDSTLKIQPAKLEDSAVYLCASRTSGGGHEQFFGPGTRLTVL.

This chain links TRBV19 with TRBJ1-1; D call uncertain. In germline, CDR1 is LNHDA, CDR2 SQIVND (reference sequence). This CDR3 spans 12 amino acids. Deletions cut 9 bases from V and 3 bases from J, with 11 bases between. CDR3 region: CASLRRDTEAFF. CDR3 nucleotides: TGTGCCAGCCTCAGGCGGGACACTGAAGCTTTCTTT. Filled out from reference TRBV19 and TRBJ1-1, the complete variable domain reads DGGITQSPKYLFRKEGQNVTLSCEQNLNHDAMYWYRQDPGQGLRLIYYSQIVNDFQKGDIAEGYSVSREKKESFPLTVTSAQKNPTAFYLCASLRRDTEAFFGQGTRLTVV.

The V call is TRBV2, the J call TRBJ1-1, with D unclear. Trimming took 3 bases from V and 4 from J, leaving 9 bases between them. The germline V gene encodes CDR1 SNHLY and CDR2 FYNNEI. The CDR3 length is 13 residues. CDR3 region: CASSEFSGTEAFF. The CDR3 DNA reads TGTGCCAGCAGTGAGTTTTCGGGCACTGAAGCTTTCTTT.

This clone was observed a few times. The chain employs TRBV9 and TRBJ1-1; D call uncertain. Germline CDR1 and CDR2: SGDLS and YYNGEE. The CDR3 covers 13 residues. Trimming pared 2 bases from V and 3 bases from J, leaving 8 bases between. This chain's CDR3 is CASSVEVYTEAFF. CDR3 bases: TGTGCCAGCAGCGTCGAGGTTTACACTGAAGCTTTCTTT. The complete variable domain, with remaining parts taken from reference TRBV9 and TRBJ1-1, reads DSGVTQTPKHLITATGQRVTLRCSPRSGDLSVYWYQQSLDQGLQFLIQYYNGEERAKGNILERFSAQQFPDLHSELNLSSLELGDSALYFCASSVEVYTEAFFGQGTRLTVV.

The rearrangement joins TRBV7-5 to TRBJ2-7; the table calls TRBD2, which could not be checked here. TRBV7-5 is a known pseudogene. This CDR3 is 18 amino acids long. CDR3 in amino acids: CARSWDGTSGRHTYEQYF. In DNA form, the CDR3 reads TGTGCCAGAAGCTGGGACGGGACTAGCGGGAGGCATACCTACGAGCAGTACTTC.

This clone was recorded only once. DNA for the CDR3: TGCGCCAGCAGCTTGGAGGCTTTAGCCCGAAACACCGGGGAGCTGTTTTTT. Its protein product is CASSLEALARNTGELFF. This chain connects TRBV5-1 to TRBJ2-2; D call uncertain. There are 17 residues in the CDR3. The germline V gene has CDR1 SGHRS and CDR2 YFSETQ. V lost 0 bases, J lost 2 bases, and 14 bases lay in between.

CDR3 nucleotides: TGCGCCAGCAGCACGGGGATCGGCGTCTACGAGCAGTACTTC. Amino acids: CASSTGIGVYEQYF. The J gene is TRBJ2-7, the V gene TRBV5-1; maybe TRBD2 (5 bases). Germline CDR1 is SGHRS and CDR2 is YFSETQ. This CDR3 contains 14 residues. Trimming stripped 4 bases from V and 3 bases from J, with 14 bases between.

The count of this clone is one. The V and J genes are TRBV5-1 and TRBJ2-3; 9 bases are shared with TRBD2. The junction had 16 bases not matched to a gene; V was cut back by 1 base and J by 1 base. The CDR3 totals 20 residues. CDR1 and CDR2 (germline): SGHRS, YFSETQ. The CDR3, as DNA: TGCGCCAGCAGCTTGTTTCCCCCCCAGTATAGCGGGAGTGGCACAGATACGCAGTATTTT. It is translated as CASSLFPPQYSGSGTDTQYF.

This clone was seen just once. The CDR3, as DNA: TGTGCCAGCAGACGGGAAAGCTCGAACACTGAAGCTTTCTTT. It translates to CASRRESSNTEAFF. The rearrangement links TRBV6-5 to TRBJ1-1; D is ambiguous. Germline V lookup: CDR1 MNHEY, CDR2 SVGAGI. The CDR3 extends over 14 amino acids. Trimming pared 6 bases from V and 1 base from J, leaving 12 bases between.

This clone was found once. The rearrangement links TRBV5-1 to TRBJ1-3; D perhaps matches TRBD1 (6 bases). In germline, CDR1 is SGHRS, CDR2 YFSETQ. This CDR3 is built from 15 residues. Trimming removed 5 bases from V and 2 bases from J, with 14 bases in between. This chain's CDR3 is CASRLTGFTGNTIYF. CDR3 DNA: TGCGCCAGCAGACTTACAGGGTTTACTGGAAACACCATATATTTT.

The chain employs TRBV27 and TRBJ1-1; TRBD1 might be the D (5 bases). CDR1 and CDR2 (germline): MNHEY, SMNVEV (reference sequence). The germline V and J ends were trimmed by 0 bases and 5 bases, with 10 bases remaining between them. The CDR3 runs to 14 residues. The CDR3 bases are TGTGCCAGCAGTTTATCTCGTGGGGGGACTGAAGCTTTCTTT. Amino acid sequence: CASSLSRGGTEAFF.

This chain uses TRBV2 with TRBJ2-3, with TRBD2 matching over 11 bases. J was trimmed by 0 bases and V by 6 bases; bases with no gene match: 2. This CDR3 spans 15 amino acids. Germline-derived CDR1 and CDR2 are SNHLY and FYNNEI. CDR3 DNA sequence: TGTGCCAGCAGGGGGACTAGCGGTAGCACAGATACGCAGTATTTT. Translated, it gives CASRGTSGSTDTQYF.

The rearrangement links TRBV11-2 to TRBJ1-1, with a weak D call TRBD1 (6 bases). Trimming removed 3 bases from V and 0 bases from J, with 8 bases in between. This CDR3 has 14 residues. From germline, CDR1 is SGHAT and CDR2 FQNNGV. The CDR3 coding sequence is TGTGCCAGCAGCTTGGGGGCCATGAACACTGAAGCTTTCTTT. Translating gives CASSLGAMNTEAFF.

The chain has TRBV24-1 and TRBJ2-2; 8 bases align to TRBD2. Germline V gene sequence: CDR1 KGHDR, CDR2 SFDVKD. The J segment lost 2 bases and the V segment lost 9 bases, leaving 4 bases of the junction unmatched. The CDR3 runs to 14 residues. The CDR3 is CATSGTSNTGELFF. The CDR3 DNA is TGTGCCACCTCCGGGACTAGTAACACCGGGGAGCTGTTTTTT.

The chain uses TRBV10-1 and TRBJ1-1; TRBD1 aligns across 9 bases. CDR3 size: 15 residues. Trimming cost V 0 bases and J 7 bases; bases outside gene matches: 6. Germline CDR1 is WNHNN and CDR2 is SYGVQD (reference sequence). The CDR3 DNA reads TGCGCCAGCAGTGAGTCGATCGGGACAGGGCATGAAGCTTTCTTT. This gives the protein CASSESIGTGHEAFF.

On this clone itself: Other nucleotide sequences in the sample specify the same CDR3. The chain uses TRBV5-1 and TRBJ2-7; 8 positions agree with TRBD1. Trimming took 0 bases from V and 4 from J; bases not matched to a gene: 3. This CDR3 region has 14 residues. Germline V gene data show CDR1 as SGHRS and CDR2 as YFSETQ. Here the CDR3 reads CASSLAGGGYEQYF. The CDR3, as DNA: TGCGCCAGCAGCTTGGCAGGGGGCGGTTACGAGCAGTACTTC.

The chain combines TRBV28 with TRBJ1-3, with unresolved D. CDR3 length: 13 amino acids. Germline values: CDR1 MDHEN, CDR2 SYDVKM. Trimming took 1 base from V and 3 from J, leaving 4 bases between them. CDR3 protein: CASSLSGGNTIYF. The CDR3 DNA reads as TGTGCCAGCAGTTTATCGGGTGGAAACACCATATATTTT.

The chain links TRBV6-5 to TRBJ1-6, with TRBD1 matching 9 bases. V gave up 6 bases and J gave up 10 bases; unmatched junction bases: 10. Germline CDR1 is MNHEY and CDR2 is SVGAGI. The CDR3 length is 15 residues. The CDR3 reads CASRHTGTGPSPLHF. The DNA of the CDR3 is TGTGCCAGCAGACACACCGGGACAGGGCCCTCACCCCTCCACTTT.

This sequence joins TRBV11-2 and TRBJ2-3; D might be TRBD2 (6 bases). Trimming stripped 1 base from V and 6 bases from J, with 23 bases between. The germline gives CDR1 SGHAT, CDR2 FQNNGV. The length of the CDR3 is 18 residues. CDR3: CASSLGFSRETGMDTQYF. As DNA, the CDR3 is TGTGCCAGCAGCTTAGGGTTCAGCCGGGAGACGGGCATGGATACGCAGTATTTT.

The gene calls are TRBV20-1 and TRBJ2-1, with TRBD1 as a possible D gene (6 bases). The germline CDR1 and CDR2 sequences are DFQATT and SNEGSKA (reference sequence). CDR3 length: 14 residues. Trimming stripped 3 bases from V and 7 bases from J, with 16 bases between. The DNA for the CDR3 is TGCAGTGCTAGTTTACAGGGAATAAGAAATGAGCAGTTCTTC. Amino acids: CSASLQGIRNEQFF.

This clone was seen just once. This chain connects TRBV27 to TRBJ1-2; weak D call: TRBD1 (5 bases). The CDR3 runs 14 residues. Trimming removed 6 bases at V and 2 bases at J, with 13 bases between. The germline V gene encodes CDR1 MNHEY and CDR2 SMNVEV (reference sequence). CDR3 bases: TGTGCCAGCAGGCCGCAGGGTGCGAACTATGGCTACACCTTC. It is translated as CASRPQGANYGYTF.

The CDR3 DNA reads as TGTGCCAGCAGCCCCTCGGGACTAGGAGGCTCCTACGAGCAGTACTTC. Translation: CASSPSGLGGSYEQYF. This chain connects TRBV3-1 (or the pseudogene TRBV3-2) to TRBJ2-7; the match to TRBD2 covers 8 bases. CDR1 is LGHDT and CDR2 is YNNKEL in the germline V gene (reference sequence). CDR3 size: 16 residues. Trimming removed 4 bases from V and 0 bases from J; junction bases left unmatched: 8.

CDR3 nucleotides: TGTGCCAGCAGCTTGCGGACTAGCGGGACCGGGGAGCTGTTTTTT. It encodes CASSLRTSGTGELFF. The chain recombines TRBV5-6 with TRBJ2-2, with TRBD2 identical over 11 bases. Germline V gives CDR1 SGHDT, CDR2 YYEEEE. Unmatched junction bases numbered 1, after V lost 1 base and J lost 5 bases. The length of the CDR3 is 15 residues.

The chain is built from TRBV9 and TRBJ1-1; 9 nucleotides agree with TRBD1. The V and J ends lost 3 bases and 5 bases, in that order; junction bases with no gene match: 2. This CDR3 region has 13 residues. Germline CDR1 SGDLS, CDR2 YYNGEE. The chain's CDR3 is CASSATGGTEAFF. CDR3 sequence (DNA): TGTGCCAGCAGCGCGACAGGGGGGACTGAAGCTTTCTTT.

This clone was recorded once. Here the CDR3 DNA reads TGTGCCAGTAGTAGCCCGGGACAGGGGGATGAAAAACTGTTTTTT. Its translation is CASSSPGQGDEKLFF. The V call is TRBV19, the J call TRBJ1-4; 11 bases line up with TRBD1. This CDR3 is built from 15 residues. Germline assignment: CDR1 LNHDA and CDR2 SQIVND (reference sequence). V trimming: 4 bases; J trimming: 6 bases; junction bases outside the gene matches: 4.

This clone has just a few counts. The chain recombines TRBV25-1 with TRBJ1-5, with D unresolved. This CDR3 is built from 12 residues. Germline V CDR1 and CDR2: MGHDK, SYGVNS. CDR3 in amino acids: CTEVGSNQPQHF. The CDR3 region has the DNA TGTACGGAGGTCGGGAGCAATCAGCCCCAGCATTTT.

The genes are TRBV19 and TRBJ1-5; 7 bases line up with TRBD1. Germline loops: CDR1 LNHDA, CDR2 SQIVND (reference sequence). V lost 4 bases and J lost 7; bases outside the gene matches: 10. CDR3 length: 15 amino acids. The CDR3 region is CASSTRQGAKQPQHF. Written as DNA, the CDR3 is TGTGCCAGTAGTACCCGACAGGGAGCGAAACAGCCCCAGCATTTT.

The chain uses TRBV4-1 and TRBJ2-7, with 10 bases matching TRBD1. CDR3 length equals 16 residues. CDR1 is MGHRA, CDR2 YSYEKL, per germline. V lost 1 base, J lost 3 bases, and 6 bases stayed unmatched. CDR3 amino acids: CASSQAQGQGVYEQYF. CDR3 sequence (DNA): TGCGCCAGCAGCCAAGCTCAAGGACAGGGGGTCTACGAGCAGTACTTC.

This clone was found once. The rearrangement links TRBV10-3 to TRBJ2-7, with D perhaps matching TRBD1 (6 bases). The germline V and J ends were trimmed by 2 bases and 6 bases, with 17 bases remaining between them. This CDR3 is built from 15 residues. Germline lookup yields CDR1 ENHRY and CDR2 SYGVKD. In DNA form, the CDR3 reads TGTGCCATCAGTGAGAGTGGTGGGGGCCGGGGCGAGCAGTACTTC. Its translation is CAISESGGGRGEQYF.

This clone was recorded only once. The chain recombines TRBV19 with TRBJ1-5; D is perhaps TRBD1 (5 bases). The CDR3 loop spans 16 amino acids. Germline V CDR1 and CDR2: LNHDA, SQIVND (reference sequence). Trimming removed 5 bases from V and 6 bases from J, with 20 bases in between. The CDR3 here is CASSPPSPGVGQPQHF. CDR3 nucleotide sequence: TGTGCCAGTAGTCCCCCTTCCCCGGGGGTAGGTCAGCCCCAGCATTTT.

The gene calls are TRBV6-2 or TRBV6-3 and TRBJ2-7; 8 nucleotides match TRBD2. CDR3 length equals 16 residues. V lost 4 bases, J lost 3 bases, and 11 bases stayed unmatched. Per the germline V gene, CDR1 is MNHEY and CDR2 is SVGEGT. The CDR3, as DNA: TGTGCCAGCAGTTCCGCAATAGCGGGGTGGTTCTACGAGCAGTACTTC. Translating it yields CASSSAIAGWFYEQYF.